This is a list of T cell receptor beta chains from one sample in a study of blood T cell repertoires in COVID-19. The table came from immunoSEQ multiplex PCR; TCRdb's copy has only in-frame clones and leaves some out. The sample includes approximately 530,000 clones, 85% to 90% seen only once; the top ten take less than 9%. Sample: peripheral blood. All receptors come from a woman between 50 and 59 years old with COVID-19, enrolled during active disease. Both conserved end residues are trimmed from each CDR3. Fields, in order: J gene, clone size, V gene, CDR3 protein. Part of the rows lack a size; the others show once, few, many or a class for expanded clones.

j_call: TRBJ1-4
clone_size: few
v_call: TRBV30
cdr3_aa: AWSVHNRRTEKLF

j_call: TRBJ1-3
clone_size: -
v_call: TRBV19
cdr3_aa: ASSSGSSGNTIY

j_call: TRBJ1-1
clone_size: -
v_call: TRBV30
cdr3_aa: AWSVTNWNTEAF

j_call: TRBJ1-3
clone_size: once
v_call: TRBV28
cdr3_aa: ASSGTVRNTIY

j_call: TRBJ2-1
clone_size: -
v_call: TRBV3-1/TRBV3-2
cdr3_aa: ASSQTGEGGEQF

j_call: TRBJ2-1
clone_size: -
v_call: TRBV30
cdr3_aa: AWSLGQGRGQF

j_call: TRBJ1-1
clone_size: -
v_call: TRBV28
cdr3_aa: ASTTDDGNTEAF

j_call: TRBJ1-2
clone_size: -
v_call: TRBV9
cdr3_aa: ASRHTDNYGYT

j_call: TRBJ2-7
clone_size: -
v_call: TRBV7-6
cdr3_aa: ASSLGGRSWYEQY

j_call: TRBJ1-6
clone_size: -
v_call: TRBV11-2
cdr3_aa: ASSLSADSPLH

j_call: TRBJ2-7
clone_size: -
v_call: TRBV11-2
cdr3_aa: ASKSGGAHEQY

j_call: TRBJ2-5
clone_size: -
v_call: TRBV19
cdr3_aa: ASSIGQGAWETQY

j_call: TRBJ2-1
clone_size: -
v_call: TRBV6-5
cdr3_aa: ASSYGGSHNEQF

j_call: TRBJ1-5
clone_size: -
v_call: TRBV6-5
cdr3_aa: ASSYLRGPQH